The next 3 T cell receptor beta chains were all read from a single sample in a study of response to subunit inactivated influenza vaccine. MiXCR, run by TCRdb on the RT-PCR reads, gives a single entry per CDR3 protein. This table has about 540,000 distinct CDR3 sequences, roughly 25% appearing once. These data are also associated with another study on T cells expressing NK-cell markers. That publication notes: The authors generated TCR beta cDNA through 5'RACE template switching with UMIs.

The sequenced sample was CD4+ T cells sorted from PBMCs, obtained 11 to 12 days after vaccination. The receptors were gathered from a man aged 45-60 years who received an inactivated influenza vaccine.

This chain uses TRBV7-2 with TRBJ1-5; weak D call: TRBD1 (5 bases). The V gene's germline CDR1 is SGHTA and CDR2 FQGNSA. The CDR3 spans 13 residues. V dropped 2 bases and J dropped 7 bases, with 9 bases sitting between them. Here the CDR3 DNA reads TGTGCCAGCAGCTTAACCAGGGTGCAGCCCCAGCATTTT. Translated: CASSLTRVQPQHF. Full variable domain (missing parts from reference TRBV7-2 and TRBJ1-5): GAGVSQSPSNKVTEKGKDVELRCDPISGHTALYWYRQSLGQGLEFLIYFQGNSAPDKSGLPSDRFSAERTGGSVSTLTIQRTQQEDSAVYLCASSLTRVQPQHFGDGTRLSIL.

This chain uses TRBV5-5 with TRBJ2-5, with D possibly matching TRBD2 (5 bases). Germline V gene lookup returns CDR1 SGHKS and CDR2 YYEKEE (reference sequence). The CDR3 is 14 amino acids. V gave up 3 bases and J gave up 3 bases, with 12 bases separating them. The CDR3 protein is CASSSTTREETQYF. Here the CDR3 DNA reads TGTGCCAGCAGCTCGACTACGCGAGAAGAGACCCAGTACTTC.

CDR3 sequence: CASSEIPGQGTETQYF. Here the CDR3 DNA reads TGTGCCAGCAGCGAAATTCCGGGACAGGGGACAGAGACCCAGTACTTC. This chain connects TRBV6-2 or TRBV6-3 to TRBJ2-5; 10 positions agree with TRBD1. Germline CDR1 MNHEY, CDR2 SVGEGT. The CDR3 is 16 residues long. The V segment lost 6 bases and the J segment 4 bases; nucleotides outside the gene matches: 11.